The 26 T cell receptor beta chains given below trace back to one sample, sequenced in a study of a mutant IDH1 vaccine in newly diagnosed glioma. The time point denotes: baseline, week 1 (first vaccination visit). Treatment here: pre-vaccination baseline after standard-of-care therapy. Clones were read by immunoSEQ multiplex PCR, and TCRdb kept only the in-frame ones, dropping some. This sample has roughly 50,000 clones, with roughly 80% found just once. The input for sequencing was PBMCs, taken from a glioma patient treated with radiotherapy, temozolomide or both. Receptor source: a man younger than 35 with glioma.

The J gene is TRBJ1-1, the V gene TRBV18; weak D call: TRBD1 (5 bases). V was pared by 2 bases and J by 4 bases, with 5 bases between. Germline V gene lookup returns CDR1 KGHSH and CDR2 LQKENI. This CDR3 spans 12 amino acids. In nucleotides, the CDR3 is TGTGCCAGCTCACCAGGGGCCACTGAAGCTTTCTTT. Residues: CASSPGATEAFF. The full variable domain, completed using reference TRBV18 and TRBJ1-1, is NAGVMQNPRHLVRRRGQEARLRCSPMKGHSHVYWYRQLPEEGLKFMVYLQKENIIDESGMPKERFSAEFPKEGPSILRIQQVVRGDSAAYFCASSPGATEAFFGQGTRLTVV.

The CDR3 protein is CASSPYPRNTEAFF. Written as DNA, the CDR3 is TGTGCCAGCTCACCATACCCACGGAACACTGAAGCTTTCTTT. The chain has TRBV18 and TRBJ1-1; D is uncertain. Germline V gene data show CDR1 as KGHSH and CDR2 as LQKENI. The germline V and J ends were trimmed by 2 bases and 1 base, with 8 bases remaining between them. This CDR3 comprises 14 residues.

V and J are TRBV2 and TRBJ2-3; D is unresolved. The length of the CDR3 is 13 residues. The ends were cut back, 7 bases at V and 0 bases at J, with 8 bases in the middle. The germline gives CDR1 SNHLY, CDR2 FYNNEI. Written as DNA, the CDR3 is TGTGCCAGCATACGACAAAGCACAGATACGCAGTATTTT. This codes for CASIRQSTDTQYF. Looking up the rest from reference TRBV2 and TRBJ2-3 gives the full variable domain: EPEVTQTPSHQVTQMGQEVILRCVPISNHLYFYWYRQILGQKVEFLVSFYNNEISEKSEIFDDQFSVERPDGSNFTLKIRSTKLEDSAMYFCASIRQSTDTQYFGPGTRLTVL.

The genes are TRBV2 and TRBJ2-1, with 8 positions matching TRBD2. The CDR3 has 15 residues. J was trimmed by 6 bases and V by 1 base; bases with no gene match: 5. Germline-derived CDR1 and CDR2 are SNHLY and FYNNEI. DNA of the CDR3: TGTGCCAGCAGTGAAGAGCGGGGGAGCTCCAATGAGCAGTTCTTC. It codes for CASSEERGSSNEQFF.

As DNA, the CDR3 is TGTGCCAGCAGCCAAAGTAGTCGGTCACAGGGAGGCGACGAGCAGTACTTC. The encoded protein is CASSQSSRSQGGDEQYF. This chain joins TRBV4-2 and TRBJ2-7, with D perhaps assigned TRBD1 or TRBD2 (6 bases each). Trimming took 2 bases from V and 5 from J, leaving 22 bases between them. The CDR3 is made up of 17 amino acids. Germline CDR1 reads LGHNA; CDR2 reads YNFKEQ.

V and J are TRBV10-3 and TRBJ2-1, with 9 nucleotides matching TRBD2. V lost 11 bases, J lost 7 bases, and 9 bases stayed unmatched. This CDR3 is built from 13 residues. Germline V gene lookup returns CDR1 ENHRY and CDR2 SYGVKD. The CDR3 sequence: CASRREGLNEQFF. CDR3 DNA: TGTGCCTCGCGGCGGGAGGGCCTGAATGAGCAGTTCTTC.

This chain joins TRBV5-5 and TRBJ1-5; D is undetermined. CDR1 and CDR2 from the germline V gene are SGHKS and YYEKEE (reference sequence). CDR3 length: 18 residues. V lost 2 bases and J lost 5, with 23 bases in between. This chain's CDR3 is CASSLFPVLGMADQPQHF. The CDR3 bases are TGTGCCAGCAGCTTATTTCCGGTCCTGGGGATGGCGGATCAGCCCCAGCATTTT.

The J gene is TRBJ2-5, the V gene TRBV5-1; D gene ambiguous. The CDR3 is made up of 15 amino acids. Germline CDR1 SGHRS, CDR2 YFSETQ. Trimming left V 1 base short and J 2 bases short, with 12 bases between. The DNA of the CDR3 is TGCGCCAGCAGCTTGTTCGCGGCTAAACAAGAGACCCAGTACTTC. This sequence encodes CASSLFAAKQETQYF.

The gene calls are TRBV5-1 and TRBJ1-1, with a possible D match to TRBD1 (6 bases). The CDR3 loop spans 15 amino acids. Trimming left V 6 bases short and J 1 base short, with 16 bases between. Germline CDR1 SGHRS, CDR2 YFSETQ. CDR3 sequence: CASTDALGANTEAFF. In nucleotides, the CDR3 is TGCGCCAGCACGGACGCCTTGGGGGCGAACACTGAAGCTTTCTTT.

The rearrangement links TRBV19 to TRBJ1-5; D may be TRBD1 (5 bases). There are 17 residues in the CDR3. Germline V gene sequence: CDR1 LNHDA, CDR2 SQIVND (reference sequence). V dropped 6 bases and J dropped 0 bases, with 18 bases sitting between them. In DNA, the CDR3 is TGTGCCAGTAGACATACCCCCCGACAGAATAGCAATCAGCCCCAGCATTTT. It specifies CASRHTPRQNSNQPQHF.

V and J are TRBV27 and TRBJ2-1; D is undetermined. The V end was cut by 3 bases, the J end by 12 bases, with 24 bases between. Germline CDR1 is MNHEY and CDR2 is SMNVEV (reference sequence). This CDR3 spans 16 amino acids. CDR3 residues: CASSFSRTSPDVGQFF. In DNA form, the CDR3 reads TGTGCCAGCAGTTTCTCCAGGACCTCACCCGATGTAGGGCAGTTCTTC.

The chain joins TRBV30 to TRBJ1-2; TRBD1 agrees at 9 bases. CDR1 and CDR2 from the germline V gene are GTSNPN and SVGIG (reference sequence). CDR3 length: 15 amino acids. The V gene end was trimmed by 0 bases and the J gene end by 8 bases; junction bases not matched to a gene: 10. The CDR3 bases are TGTGCCTGGAGTGTATCGGGACAGGGAGGACGGGGCTACACCTTC. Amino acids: CAWSVSGQGGRGYTF.

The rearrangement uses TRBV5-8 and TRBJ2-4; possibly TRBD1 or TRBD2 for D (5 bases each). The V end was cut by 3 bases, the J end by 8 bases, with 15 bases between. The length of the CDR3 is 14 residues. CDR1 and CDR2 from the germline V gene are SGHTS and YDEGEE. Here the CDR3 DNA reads TGTGCCAGCAGCTCCTACGGGGCATTCGACATTCAGTACTTC. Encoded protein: CASSSYGAFDIQYF.

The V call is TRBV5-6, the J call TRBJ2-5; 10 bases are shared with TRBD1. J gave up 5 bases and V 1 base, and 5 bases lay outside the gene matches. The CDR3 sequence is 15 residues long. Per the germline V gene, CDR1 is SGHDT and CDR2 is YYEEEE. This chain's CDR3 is CASSLRTGGSETQYF. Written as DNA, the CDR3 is TGTGCCAGCAGCTTGAGGACAGGGGGATCGGAGACCCAGTACTTC.

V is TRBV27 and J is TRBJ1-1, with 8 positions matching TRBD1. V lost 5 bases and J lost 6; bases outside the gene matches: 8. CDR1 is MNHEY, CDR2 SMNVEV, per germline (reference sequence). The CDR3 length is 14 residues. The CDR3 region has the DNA TGTGCCAGCAGTCCCGGACAGGGAAACGCTGAAGCTTTCTTT. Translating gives CASSPGQGNAEAFF.

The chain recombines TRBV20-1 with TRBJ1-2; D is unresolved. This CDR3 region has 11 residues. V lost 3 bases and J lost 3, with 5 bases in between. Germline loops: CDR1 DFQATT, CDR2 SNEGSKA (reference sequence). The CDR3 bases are TGCAGTGCTAGGGGCCACTATGGCTACACCTTC. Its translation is CSARGHYGYTF.

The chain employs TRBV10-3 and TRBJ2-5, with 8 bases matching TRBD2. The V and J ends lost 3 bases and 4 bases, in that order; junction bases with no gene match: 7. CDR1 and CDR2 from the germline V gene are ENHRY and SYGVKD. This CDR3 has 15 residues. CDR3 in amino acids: CAISDPGGGRETQYF. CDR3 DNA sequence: TGTGCCATCAGTGATCCGGGGGGGGGAAGAGAGACCCAGTACTTC.

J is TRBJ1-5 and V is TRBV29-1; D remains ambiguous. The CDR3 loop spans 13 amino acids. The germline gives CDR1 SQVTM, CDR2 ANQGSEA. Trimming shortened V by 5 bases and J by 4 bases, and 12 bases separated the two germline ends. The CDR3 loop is CSVQGNRNQPQHF. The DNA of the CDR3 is TGCAGCGTTCAAGGTAACCGAAATCAGCCCCAGCATTTT.

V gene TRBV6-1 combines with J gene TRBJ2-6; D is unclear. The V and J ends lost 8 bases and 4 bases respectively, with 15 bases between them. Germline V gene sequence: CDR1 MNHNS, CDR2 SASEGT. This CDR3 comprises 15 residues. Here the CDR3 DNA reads TGTGCCAGCTTCGGATTTTTTAGAGGGGCCAACGTCCTGACTTTC. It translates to CASFGFFRGANVLTF.

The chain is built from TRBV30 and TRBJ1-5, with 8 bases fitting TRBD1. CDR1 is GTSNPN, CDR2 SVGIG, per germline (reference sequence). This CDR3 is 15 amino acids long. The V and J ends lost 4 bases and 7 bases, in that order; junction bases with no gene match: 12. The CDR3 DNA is TGTGCCTGGACTGACGGACAGGGCATAGTCCAGCCCCAGCATTTT. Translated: CAWTDGQGIVQPQHF.

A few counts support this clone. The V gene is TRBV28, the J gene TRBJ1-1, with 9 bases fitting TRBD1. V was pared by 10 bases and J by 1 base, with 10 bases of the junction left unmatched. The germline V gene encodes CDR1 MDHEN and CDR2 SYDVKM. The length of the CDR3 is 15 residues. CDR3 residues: CATNRPGQGNTEAFF. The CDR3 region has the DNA TGTGCCACCAACCGACCGGGACAGGGGAACACTGAAGCTTTCTTT. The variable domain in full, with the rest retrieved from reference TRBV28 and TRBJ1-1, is DVKVTQSSRYLVKRTGEKVFLECVQDMDHENMFWYRQDPGLGLRLIYFSYDVKMKEKGDIPEGYSVSREKKERFSLILESASTNQTSMYLCATNRPGQGNTEAFFGQGTRLTVV.

The CDR3 bases are TGTGCCAGCAGTGAAGAGTTCGAGCAGTACTTC. Encoded protein: CASSEEFEQYF. The chain combines TRBV2 with TRBJ2-7; D unresolved. Germline loops: CDR1 SNHLY, CDR2 FYNNEI. V was trimmed by 1 base and J by 6 bases, leaving 4 bases between them. The CDR3 sequence is 11 residues long.

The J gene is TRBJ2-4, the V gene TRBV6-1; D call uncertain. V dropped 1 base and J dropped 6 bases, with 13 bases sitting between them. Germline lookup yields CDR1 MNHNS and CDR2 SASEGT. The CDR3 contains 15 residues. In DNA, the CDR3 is TGTGCCAGCAGTGAAGGAAGGAGTGACCTAAACATTCAGTACTTC. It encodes CASSEGRSDLNIQYF.

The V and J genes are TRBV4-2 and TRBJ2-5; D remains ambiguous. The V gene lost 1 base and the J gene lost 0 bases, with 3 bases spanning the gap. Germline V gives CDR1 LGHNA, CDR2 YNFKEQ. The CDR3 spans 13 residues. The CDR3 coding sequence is TGTGCCAGCAGCCAAGTCTACCAAGAGACCCAGTACTTC. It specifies CASSQVYQETQYF.

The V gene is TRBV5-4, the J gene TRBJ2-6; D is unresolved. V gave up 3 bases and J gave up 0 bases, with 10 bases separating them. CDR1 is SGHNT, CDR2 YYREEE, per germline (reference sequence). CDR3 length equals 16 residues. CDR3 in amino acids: CASSSPGDSGANVLTF. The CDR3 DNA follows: TGTGCCAGCAGCTCCCCTGGGGACTCTGGGGCCAACGTCCTGACTTTC.

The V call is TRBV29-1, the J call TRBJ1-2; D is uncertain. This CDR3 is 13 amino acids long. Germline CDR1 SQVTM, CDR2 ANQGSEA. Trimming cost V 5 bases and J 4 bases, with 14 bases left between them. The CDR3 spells CSVPQAGFYGYTF. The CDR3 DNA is TGCAGCGTTCCGCAGGCCGGATTCTATGGCTACACCTTC.